The sequence of this TCR beta chain was determined in a study of cytomegalovirus exposure and HLA in healthy donors. Primers: 60 Vbeta forward and 13 Jbeta reverse. Assay: immunoSEQ multiplex PCR; the TCRdb copy retains only in-frame clones and omits some. In the table there are roughly 190,000 clones, 87% of which are singletons. This clonotype originated in a young man in good health and CMV-seronegative. Sequencing was performed on PBMCs.

The CDR3 region is CASSPGTGAPETQYF. The CDR3 nucleotides read TGTGCCAGCAGTCCCGGGACAGGGGCCCCGGAGACCCAGTACTTC. The chain has TRBV6-5 and TRBJ2-5, with TRBD1 identical over 10 bases. J was trimmed by 5 bases and V by 5 bases; bases with no gene match: 8. CDR1 and CDR2 from the germline V gene are MNHEY and SVGAGI. The CDR3 extends over 15 amino acids.